This T cell receptor (beta chain) was sequenced in a study of CD8 T cells in ankylosing spondylitis. Details on this clonotype: Its antigen remains unidentified.

TCRdb itself ran the 5' RACE reads through MiXCR, one entry per CDR3 protein. The sample has around 130,000 distinct CDR3 sequences; 15% to 20% are singletons. Study-level results: Ankylosing spondylitis blood seemed to carry a telltale TCR beta motif made of under ten highly homologous variants. Reportedly, disease-linked clones are significantly enriched in ankylosing spondylitis patients' matched synovial fluid.

Trimming took 5 bases from V and 1 from J; bases not matched to a gene: 10. CDR1 and CDR2 from the germline V gene are SGHVS and FQNEAQ. The CDR3 extends over 16 amino acids. J is TRBJ2-7 and V is TRBV7-8, with 8 nucleotides matching TRBD2. The receptor was derived from a male donor with ankylosing spondylitis. Sequenced input: blood, either unsorted or a sorted T cell fraction (not recorded which). CDR3 region: CASSPAAGLGSYEQYF. Here the CDR3 DNA reads TGTGCCAGCAGCCCGGCTGCGGGACTAGGGTCCTACGAGCAGTACTTC.